Each of the 6 T cell receptor beta chains below was sequenced from the same sample in a study of immune evolution from preneoplasia to lung adenocarcinoma. Clones were sequenced by immunoSEQ multiplex PCR, and TCRdb holds only the in-frame ones, with some missing. Among roughly 1,500 clones, roughly 84% were seen once, and the ten largest hold about 9.5%. Sequencing used FFPE atypical adenomatous hyperplasia tissue from the lung. Subset in this sample: atypical adenomatous hyperplasia (AAH), lung preneoplasia. These receptors all stem from a person between 65 and 80 years old with lung adenocarcinoma.

The chain is built from TRBV29-1 and TRBJ1-1; D call uncertain. With 6 bases removed from V and 1 base from J, the gap between germline ends came to 9 bases. Germline V CDR1 and CDR2: SQVTM, ANQGSEA. The CDR3 runs to 12 residues. The CDR3 loop reads CSVKDGNTEAFF. CDR3 bases: TGCAGCGTAAAAGACGGGAACACTGAAGCTTTCTTT.

The chain employs TRBV28 and TRBJ2-5; D gene uncertain. In germline, CDR1 is MDHEN, CDR2 SYDVKM. This CDR3 is 13 amino acids long. With 11 bases removed from V and 5 bases from J, the gap between germline ends came to 18 bases. The CDR3 DNA reads TGTGCCGCTCAGGCACCCTCTCGGGAGACCCAGTACTTC. Translated, it gives CAAQAPSRETQYF.

This clone was picked up one time. This rearrangement joins TRBV5-5 to TRBJ2-7, with 9 bases that match TRBD1. CDR3 length equals 14 residues. CDR1 and CDR2 (germline): SGHKS, YYEKEE (reference sequence). The junction had 4 bases not matched to a gene; V was cut back by 4 bases and J by 2 bases. The CDR3 loop reads CASSTTGGAYEQYF. The CDR3 DNA reads TGTGCCAGCAGCACCACAGGGGGCGCCTACGAGCAGTACTTC.

Concerning this clone itself: Compared with germline, one end of the junction differs, possibly owing to a read error. The chain couples TRBV6-1 to TRBJ2-5, with a possible D match to TRBD2 (6 bases). Per germline, CDR1 MNHNS and CDR2 SASEGT. The CDR3 contains 13 residues. The CDR3 DNA reads as TGTGCCAGCAGTGAACAGGGCGGGAAGACTCAGTACTTC. Amino acid sequence: CASSEQGGKTQYF.

V usage is TRBV10-1 and J usage is TRBJ2-7, with 12 bases that match TRBD2. Germline CDR1 WNHNN, CDR2 SYGVQD (reference sequence). The CDR3 runs 15 residues. Losses at the gene ends were 5 bases for V and 7 bases for J; bases not matched to a gene: 9. The CDR3 DNA reads TGCGCCAGCAGTACCGGACTAGCGGGGAACCAGGAGCAGTACTTC. Translated, it gives CASSTGLAGNQEQYF.

This clone was observed a single time. The chain carries TRBV27 and TRBJ2-7, with 9 positions matching TRBD2. CDR3 length: 14 amino acids. In germline, CDR1 is MNHEY, CDR2 SMNVEV (reference sequence). The V segment lost 5 bases and the J segment 2 bases; nucleotides outside the gene matches: 4. The CDR3 spells CASSPGLATYEQYF. CDR3 coding DNA: TGTGCCAGCAGTCCGGGACTAGCAACCTACGAGCAGTACTTC.